These 25 T cell receptor beta chains share one sample of origin, sequenced in a study of T-cell reconstitution after alpha-beta-depleted transplantation in children. Construction of the TCRbeta library involved unique molecular identifiers. Each CDR3 protein is one row after TCRdb ran MiXCR on the PCR reads. In the table there are about 300,000 distinct CDR3 sequences, 10% of which are singletons. Source: PBMCs, taken before TCRalphabeta/CD19-depleted stem cell transplant. These TCRs come from a boy less than two years old with acute myeloid leukemia, due to receive a stem cell transplant.

The table lists this clonotype with many counts. The genes are TRBV4-3 and TRBJ2-1, with D possibly TRBD2 on 7 matching bases. This CDR3 has 16 amino acids. Looked up from germline, CDR1 is LGHNA and CDR2 is YSLEER. V lost 0 bases and J 2 bases, leaving 11 bases between the germline ends. The CDR3 region is CASSQDGEGAYNEQFF. The CDR3 DNA sequence: TGCGCCAGCAGCCAAGATGGGGAGGGGGCCTACAATGAGCAGTTCTTC.

The table lists this clonotype with many counts. This rearrangement joins TRBV24-1 to TRBJ2-2, with 8 bases fitting TRBD2. Per the germline V gene, CDR1 is KGHDR and CDR2 is SFDVKD. The CDR3 contains 16 residues. J lost 5 bases, V lost 3 bases, and 7 bases had no gene match. CDR3 amino acids: CATSDPGTRFTGELFF. As DNA, the CDR3 is TGTGCCACCAGTGATCCCGGGACTAGATTTACCGGGGAGCTGTTTTTT.

This clonotype showed up many times. This CDR3 reads CASSNGRLNTEAFF. CDR3 DNA: TGTGCCAGCAGTAACGGACGGTTGAACACTGAAGCTTTCTTT. The V call is TRBV12-3 or TRBV12-4, the J call TRBJ1-1; D is ambiguous. V lost 5 bases, J lost 0 bases, and 10 bases lay in between. The CDR3 spans 14 residues.

The V and J genes are TRBV7-9 and TRBJ2-3; 7 bases are shared with TRBD1. The CDR3 is 14 residues long. Germline CDR1 and CDR2: SEHNR and FQNEAQ (reference sequence). The V gene end was trimmed by 5 bases and the J gene end by 4 bases; junction bases not matched to a gene: 6. The CDR3 spells CASSRQGVADTQYF. CDR3 bases: TGTGCCAGCAGCCGACAGGGTGTTGCAGATACGCAGTATTTT.

This clonotype has a count of ten or more. The chain employs TRBV20-1 and TRBJ2-7; 7 nucleotides agree with TRBD1. The CDR3 extends over 11 amino acids. V was pared by 6 bases and J by 10 bases, with 9 bases of the junction left unmatched. Germline CDR1 DFQATT, CDR2 SNEGSKA (reference sequence). Written as DNA, the CDR3 is TGCAGTGCCAACGACAGGGCCGGACAGTACTTC. Protein: CSANDRAGQYF.

A word on this clonotype: A much larger clone is a single base away; this may be a read error. The chain links TRBV28 to TRBJ1-3; D is perhaps TRBD1 (5 bases). The CDR3 extends over 15 amino acids. Germline values: CDR1 MDHEN, CDR2 SYDVKM. CDR3 sequence: CASRRIREAGNTIHF. The CDR3 DNA follows: TGTGCCAGCAGACGCATCAGGGAAGCTGGAAACACCATACATTTT.

In its sample, this clonotype was seen many times. The V call is TRBV12-3 or TRBV12-4, the J call TRBJ2-4; 11 nucleotides match TRBD1. This CDR3 is 15 amino acids long. The J segment lost 7 bases and the V segment lost 6 bases, leaving 8 bases of the junction unmatched. CDR3: CASRDGTGGFNIQYF. Written as DNA, the CDR3 is TGTGCCAGCAGGGATGGGACAGGGGGTTTCAACATTCAGTACTTC.

This clonotype was counted many times. The gene calls are TRBV20-1 and TRBJ2-5, with TRBD1 matching over 8 bases. With 1 base clipped from V and 5 bases from J, the junction kept 12 bases outside the gene matches. The CDR3 consists of 16 residues. Germline CDR1 and CDR2: DFQATT and SNEGSKA (reference sequence). The CDR3 bases are TGCAGTGCTAGAGGAGTAAGCAGGGGGCCGGGGGAGACCCAGTACTTC. It encodes CSARGVSRGPGETQYF.

V gene TRBV28 combines with J gene TRBJ2-5, with D perhaps TRBD1 (6 bases). Germline CDR1 MDHEN, CDR2 SYDVKM. The CDR3 is 17 amino acids. Trimming shortened V by 2 bases and J by 2 bases, and 18 bases separated the two germline ends. CDR3 nucleotide sequence: TGTGCCAGCAGTTTAGACCCACTCTCCGACAGGCAAGAGACCCAGTACTTC. It codes for CASSLDPLSDRQETQYF.

This clonotype was seen more than once but under ten times. The chain combines TRBV20-1 with TRBJ2-3, with 8 bases matching TRBD1. This CDR3 contains 16 residues. The V segment lost 0 bases and the J segment 2 bases; nucleotides outside the gene matches: 7. Germline CDR1 and CDR2: DFQATT and SNEGSKA (reference sequence). The CDR3 nucleotides are TGCAGTGCTAGAGATCTAAGGGGACAGGCCACAGATACGCAGTATTTT. This sequence encodes CSARDLRGQATDTQYF.

Remarks on this clonotype: This clone may be a read error of a much larger clone one base away. V and J are TRBV7-3 and TRBJ2-3, with TRBD2 matching 9 bases. This CDR3 has 13 amino acids. Germline V lookup: CDR1 SGHTA, CDR2 FQGTGA. For the CDR3, the DNA is TGTGCCCGCAGCTTAGGACTAGCGTATACGCAGTATTTT. It translates to CARSLGLAYTQYF.

This clonotype has ten or more counts. The genes are TRBV6-5 and TRBJ2-1; 11 positions agree with TRBD2. Losses at the gene ends were 6 bases for V and 9 bases for J; bases not matched to a gene: 1. There are 12 residues in the CDR3. Germline V gives CDR1 MNHEY, CDR2 SVGAGI. The CDR3 reads CASRGTSGEQFF. In DNA form, the CDR3 reads TGTGCCAGCAGGGGGACTAGCGGTGAGCAGTTCTTC.

This clonotype was seen ten or more times. The rearrangement uses TRBV6-5 and TRBJ1-6; D uncertain. V gave up 8 bases and J gave up 14 bases, with 13 bases separating them. The CDR3 spans 11 residues. From germline, CDR1 is MNHEY and CDR2 SVGAGI. The CDR3 sequence is CASGTTPTLHF. CDR3 DNA sequence: TGTGCCAGCGGAACTACCCCCACCCTCCACTTT.

This clonotype was detected ten times or more. The chain recombines TRBV7-2 with TRBJ2-4, with 16 bases matching TRBD2. Germline assignment: CDR1 SGHTA and CDR2 FQGNSA. The length of the CDR3 is 19 residues. Trimming removed 6 bases from V and 1 base from J; junction bases left unmatched: 9. CDR3 protein: CASRPTGTSGRAAKNIQYF. The CDR3 coding sequence is TGTGCCAGCAGGCCCACCGGGACTAGCGGGAGGGCCGCCAAAAACATTCAGTACTTC.

This clonotype was detected ten times or more. The CDR3 sequence is CASSLPGWREVNEQFF. In DNA form, the CDR3 reads TGTGCCAGCAGTCTCCCAGGGTGGCGGGAGGTAAATGAGCAGTTCTTC. This chain links TRBV27 with TRBJ2-1; the match to TRBD2 covers 8 bases. J was trimmed by 7 bases and V by 5 bases; bases with no gene match: 13. This CDR3 comprises 16 residues. CDR1 MNHEY and CDR2 SMNVEV come from the germline V gene (reference sequence).

The sample holds a few counts of this clonotype. This chain links TRBV20-1 with TRBJ1-1; tentatively, D is TRBD1 (5 bases). V shed 4 bases and J shed 0 bases, with 12 bases lying between them. CDR1 is DFQATT, CDR2 SNEGSKA, per germline (reference sequence). This CDR3 is 14 amino acids long. In nucleotides, the CDR3 is TGCAGTGCTACCGACAGTGCCATGAACACTGAAGCTTTCTTT. It is translated as CSATDSAMNTEAFF.

In this sample, this clonotype turned up many times. The chain is built from TRBV6-5 and TRBJ2-3; 11 bases map to TRBD2. The length of the CDR3 is 19 residues. Germline V gene lookup returns CDR1 MNHEY and CDR2 SVGAGI. Trimming cost V 0 bases and J 3 bases; bases outside gene matches: 11. CDR3 region: CASSYSRRGLAGGTDTQYF. CDR3 DNA sequence: TGTGCCAGCAGTTACTCCCGAAGGGGGCTAGCGGGAGGAACAGATACGCAGTATTTT.

The chain has TRBV6-1 and TRBJ2-4; D remains ambiguous. Trimming shortened V by 5 bases and J by 0 bases, and 23 bases separated the two germline ends. The CDR3 loop spans 19 amino acids. The germline V gene has CDR1 MNHNS and CDR2 SASEGT. CDR3 sequence reads: CASSQTLKLDSLAKNIQYF. CDR3 nucleotides: TGTGCCAGCAGTCAGACGCTAAAGCTAGACTCGTTAGCCAAAAACATTCAGTACTTC.

Ten or more counts support this clonotype. The chain combines TRBV7-2 with TRBJ2-1, with D maybe TRBD2 (6 bases). CDR1 is SGHTA, CDR2 FQGNSA, per germline. V was pared by 3 bases and J by 7 bases, with 16 bases between. The CDR3 loop spans 15 amino acids. Here the CDR3 reads CASSFRGLFGNEQFF. CDR3 nucleotide sequence: TGTGCCAGCAGCTTCCGGGGACTTTTTGGGAATGAGCAGTTCTTC.

This chain joins TRBV12-3 or TRBV12-4 and TRBJ1-2; D gene unclear. The V and J ends lost 1 base and 6 bases respectively, with 6 bases between them. This CDR3 is 12 amino acids long. The DNA of the CDR3 is TGTGCCAGCAGTTTAGTGCAGAATGGCTACACCTTC. Residues: CASSLVQNGYTF.

A single count supports this clonotype. Since a much larger clone is just one base distant, this may be a read error. The V and J genes are TRBV25-1 and TRBJ2-7, with D perhaps TRBD2 (7 bases). The CDR3 sequence is 14 residues long. CDR1 and CDR2 (germline): MGHDK, SYGVNS. CDR3 region: CVSRGGGASYEQYF. The CDR3 nucleotides read TGTGTCAGCAGAGGGGGGGGAGCATCCTACGAGCAGTACTTC.

In this sample, this clonotype turned up many times. J is TRBJ2-1 and V is TRBV5-1; 13 bases are shared with TRBD2. V was clipped by 9 bases and J by 8 bases; unmatched bases: 8. This CDR3 is 14 amino acids long. Germline loops: CDR1 SGHRS, CDR2 YFSETQ. CDR3 region: CATARTSGRYEQFF. The DNA for the CDR3 is TGCGCCACTGCCCGGACTAGCGGGAGATATGAGCAGTTCTTC.

In this sample, this clonotype turned up many times. This chain joins TRBV3-1 and TRBJ2-2, with a weak D call TRBD1 (6 bases). Germline V gene sequence: CDR1 LGHDT, CDR2 YNNKEL (reference sequence). This CDR3 is built from 17 residues. Trimming left V 0 bases short and J 2 bases short, with 13 bases between. The CDR3 reads CASSQDSTGANTGELFF. CDR3 bases: TGTGCCAGCAGCCAAGATTCGACAGGAGCCAACACCGGGGAGCTGTTTTTT.

This clonotype was seen many times. This chain links TRBV7-2 with TRBJ1-2; maybe TRBD1 (6 bases). The V end was cut by 5 bases, the J end by 5 bases, with 9 bases between. The CDR3 is made up of 12 amino acids. The V gene's germline CDR1 is SGHTA and CDR2 FQGNSA. CDR3 region: CASSPDRYGYTF. CDR3 in DNA: TGTGCCAGCAGCCCGGACAGATATGGCTACACCTTC.

This clonotype was seen many times. The J gene is TRBJ1-3, the V gene TRBV12-3 or TRBV12-4, with D hard to call. The V and J ends lost 2 bases and 3 bases respectively, with 8 bases between them. The CDR3 covers 14 residues. CDR3 nucleotides: TGTGCCAGCAGTTTAATCGCGAGTGGAAACACCATATATTTT. Its protein is CASSLIASGNTIYF.